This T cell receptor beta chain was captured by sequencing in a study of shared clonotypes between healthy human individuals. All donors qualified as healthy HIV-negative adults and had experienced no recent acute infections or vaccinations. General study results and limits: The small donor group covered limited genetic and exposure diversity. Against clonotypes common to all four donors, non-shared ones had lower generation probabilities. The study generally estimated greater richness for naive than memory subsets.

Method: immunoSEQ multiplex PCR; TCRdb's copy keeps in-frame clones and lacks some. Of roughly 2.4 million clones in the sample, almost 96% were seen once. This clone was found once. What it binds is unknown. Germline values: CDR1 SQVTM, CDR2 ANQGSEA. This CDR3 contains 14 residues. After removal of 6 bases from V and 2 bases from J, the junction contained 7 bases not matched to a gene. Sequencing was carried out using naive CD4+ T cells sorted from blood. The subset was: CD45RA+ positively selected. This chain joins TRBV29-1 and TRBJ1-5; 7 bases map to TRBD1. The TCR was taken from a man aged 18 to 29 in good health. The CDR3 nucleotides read TGCAGCGTCCAACTTGGGACAGGCAATCAGCCCCAGCATTTT. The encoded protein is CSVQLGTGNQPQHF.